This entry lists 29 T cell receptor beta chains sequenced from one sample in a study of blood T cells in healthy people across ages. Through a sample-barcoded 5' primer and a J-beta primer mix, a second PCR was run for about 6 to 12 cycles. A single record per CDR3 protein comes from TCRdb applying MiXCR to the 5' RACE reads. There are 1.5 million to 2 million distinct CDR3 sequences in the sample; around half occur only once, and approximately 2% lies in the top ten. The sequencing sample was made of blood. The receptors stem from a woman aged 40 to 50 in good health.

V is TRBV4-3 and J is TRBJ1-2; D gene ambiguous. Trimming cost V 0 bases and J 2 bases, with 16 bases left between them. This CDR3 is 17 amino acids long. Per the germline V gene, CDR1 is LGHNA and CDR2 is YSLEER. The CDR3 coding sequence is TGCGCCAGCAGCCAAGATGTCGATTGGCGGTCCAACTATGGCTACACCTTC. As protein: CASSQDVDWRSNYGYTF.

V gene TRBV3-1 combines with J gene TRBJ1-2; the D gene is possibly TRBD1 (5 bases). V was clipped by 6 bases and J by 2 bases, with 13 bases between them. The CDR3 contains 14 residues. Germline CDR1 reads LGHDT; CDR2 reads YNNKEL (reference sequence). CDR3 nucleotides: TGTGCCAGCAGTCAGGGTTGGGAAAACTATGGCTACACCTTC. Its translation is CASSQGWENYGYTF.

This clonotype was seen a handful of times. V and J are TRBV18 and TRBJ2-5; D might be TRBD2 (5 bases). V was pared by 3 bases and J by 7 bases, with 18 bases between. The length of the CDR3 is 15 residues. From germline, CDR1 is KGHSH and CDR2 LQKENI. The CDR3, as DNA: TGTGCCAGCTCACCCCTCAGCGAGGGCGCGGGGACCCAGTACTTC. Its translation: CASSPLSEGAGTQYF.

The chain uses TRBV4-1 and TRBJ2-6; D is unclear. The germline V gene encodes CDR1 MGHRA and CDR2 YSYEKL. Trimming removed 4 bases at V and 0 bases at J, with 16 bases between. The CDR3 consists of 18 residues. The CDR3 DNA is TGCGCCAGCAGCCGACTGGCAGAGACCGCCTCTGGGGCCAACGTCCTGACTTTC. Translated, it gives CASSRLAETASGANVLTF.

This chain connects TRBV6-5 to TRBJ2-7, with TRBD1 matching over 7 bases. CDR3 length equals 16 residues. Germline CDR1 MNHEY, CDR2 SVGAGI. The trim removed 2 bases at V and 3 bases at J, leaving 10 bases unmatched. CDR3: CASSYLSPGTDYEQYF. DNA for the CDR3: TGTGCCAGCAGTTACCTTTCTCCTGGGACAGACTACGAGCAGTACTTC.

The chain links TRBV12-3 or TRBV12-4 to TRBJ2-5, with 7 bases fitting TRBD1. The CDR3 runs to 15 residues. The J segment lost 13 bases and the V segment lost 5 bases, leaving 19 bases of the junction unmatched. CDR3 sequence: CASSLGQERLGERYF. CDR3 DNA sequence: TGTGCCAGCAGTCTCGGACAGGAAAGGCTTGGGGAGCGGTACTTC.

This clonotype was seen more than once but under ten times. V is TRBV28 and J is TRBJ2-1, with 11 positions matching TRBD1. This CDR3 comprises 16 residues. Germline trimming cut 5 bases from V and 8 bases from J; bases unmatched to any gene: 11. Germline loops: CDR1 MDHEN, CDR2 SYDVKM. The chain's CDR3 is CASSLPQDRGLYEQFF. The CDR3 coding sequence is TGTGCCAGCAGTCTACCCCAGGACAGGGGGCTCTATGAGCAGTTCTTC.

CDR3 bases: TGTGCCACCCAGGGGGGCGGGTTCGTTGAAGAGACCCAGTACTTC. It codes for CATQGGGFVEETQYF. The chain joins TRBV6-2 or TRBV6-3 to TRBJ2-5; D possibly corresponds to TRBD1 (7 bases). CDR1 MNHEY and CDR2 SVGEGT come from the germline V gene. The CDR3 contains 15 residues. V lost 10 bases and J lost 3, with 21 bases in between.

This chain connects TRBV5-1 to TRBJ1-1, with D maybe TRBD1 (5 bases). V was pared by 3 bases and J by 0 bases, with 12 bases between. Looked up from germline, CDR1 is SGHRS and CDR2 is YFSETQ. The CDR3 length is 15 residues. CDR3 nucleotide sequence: TGCGCCAGCAGCTCTCGGGCAGGGATGAACACTGAAGCTTTCTTT. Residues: CASSSRAGMNTEAFF.

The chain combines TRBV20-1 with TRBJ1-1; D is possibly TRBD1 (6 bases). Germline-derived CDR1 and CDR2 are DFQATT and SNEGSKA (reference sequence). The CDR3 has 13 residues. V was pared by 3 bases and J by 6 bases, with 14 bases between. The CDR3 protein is CSASRTGSAEAFF. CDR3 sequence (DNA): TGCAGTGCTAGTAGAACAGGGTCGGCTGAAGCTTTCTTT.

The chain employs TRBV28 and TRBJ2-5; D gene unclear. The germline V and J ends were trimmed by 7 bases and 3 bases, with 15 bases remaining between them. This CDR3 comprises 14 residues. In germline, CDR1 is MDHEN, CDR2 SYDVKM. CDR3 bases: TGTGCCAGCAAGGGCGTCCCACCCAAAGAGACCCAGTACTTC. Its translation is CASKGVPPKETQYF.

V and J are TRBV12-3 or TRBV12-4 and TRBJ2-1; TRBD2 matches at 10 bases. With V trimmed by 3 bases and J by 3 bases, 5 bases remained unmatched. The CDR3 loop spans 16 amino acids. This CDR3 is CASSLGAGGYYNEQFF. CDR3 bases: TGTGCCAGCAGTTTGGGAGCGGGGGGGTACTACAATGAGCAGTTCTTC.

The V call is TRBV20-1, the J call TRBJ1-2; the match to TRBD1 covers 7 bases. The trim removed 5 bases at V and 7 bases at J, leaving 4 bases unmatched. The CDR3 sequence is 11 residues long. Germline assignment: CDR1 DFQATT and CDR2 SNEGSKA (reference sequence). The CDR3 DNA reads TGCAGTGCTGCAGGGGGTATTGGCTACACCTTC. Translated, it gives CSAAGGIGYTF.

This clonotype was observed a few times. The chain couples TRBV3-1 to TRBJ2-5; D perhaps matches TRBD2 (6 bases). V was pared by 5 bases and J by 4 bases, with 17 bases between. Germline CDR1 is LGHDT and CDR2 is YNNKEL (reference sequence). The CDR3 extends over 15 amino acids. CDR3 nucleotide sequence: TGTGCCAGCAGCGGAGGCGGGGTTGCTGGAGAGACCCAGTACTTC. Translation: CASSGGGVAGETQYF.

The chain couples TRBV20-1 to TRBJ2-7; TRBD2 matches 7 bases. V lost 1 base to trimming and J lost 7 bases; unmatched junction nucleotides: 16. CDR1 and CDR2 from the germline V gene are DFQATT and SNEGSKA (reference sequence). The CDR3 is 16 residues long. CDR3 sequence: CSARAMTSTEYNEQYF. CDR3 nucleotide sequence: TGCAGTGCTAGAGCCATGACTAGCACCGAATACAATGAGCAGTACTTC.

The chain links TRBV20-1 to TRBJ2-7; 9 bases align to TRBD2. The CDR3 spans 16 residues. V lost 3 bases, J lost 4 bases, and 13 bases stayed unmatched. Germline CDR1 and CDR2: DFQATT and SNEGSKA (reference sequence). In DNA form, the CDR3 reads TGCAGTGCTAGGTTTTTGGGCGCTAGCGGGGTATACGAGCAGTACTTC. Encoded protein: CSARFLGASGVYEQYF.

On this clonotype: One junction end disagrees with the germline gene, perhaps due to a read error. CDR3 nucleotide sequence: TGCAGTGCTAGACCTCAGGGCCCGGGGGTAATCGGCTACACCTTT. This gives the protein CSARPQGPGVIGYTF. V gene TRBV20-1 combines with J gene TRBJ1-2; tentatively, D is TRBD1 (5 bases). The CDR3 contains 15 residues. Germline V lookup: CDR1 DFQATT, CDR2 SNEGSKA (reference sequence).

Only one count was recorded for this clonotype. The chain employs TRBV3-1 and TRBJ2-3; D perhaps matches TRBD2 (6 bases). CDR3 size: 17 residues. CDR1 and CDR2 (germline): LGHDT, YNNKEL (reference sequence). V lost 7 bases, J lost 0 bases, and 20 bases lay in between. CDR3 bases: TGTGCCAGCAACAGAGGACCCGGGACTTCTAGCACAGATACGCAGTATTTT. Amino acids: CASNRGPGTSSTDTQYF.

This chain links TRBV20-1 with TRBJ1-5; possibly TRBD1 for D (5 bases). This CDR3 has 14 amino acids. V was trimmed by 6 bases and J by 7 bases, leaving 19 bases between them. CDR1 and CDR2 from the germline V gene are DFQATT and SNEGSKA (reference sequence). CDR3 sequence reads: CSATIKGQGQPQHF. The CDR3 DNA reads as TGCAGTGCCACTATCAAAGGACAAGGGCAGCCCCAGCATTTT.

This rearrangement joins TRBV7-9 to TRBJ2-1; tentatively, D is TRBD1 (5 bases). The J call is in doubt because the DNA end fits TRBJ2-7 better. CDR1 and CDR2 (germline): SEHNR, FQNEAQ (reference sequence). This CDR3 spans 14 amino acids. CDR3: CASAPKPGSNEQYF. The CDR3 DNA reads TGTGCCAGCGCCCCCAAGCCAGGGTCAAATGAGCAGTACTTC.

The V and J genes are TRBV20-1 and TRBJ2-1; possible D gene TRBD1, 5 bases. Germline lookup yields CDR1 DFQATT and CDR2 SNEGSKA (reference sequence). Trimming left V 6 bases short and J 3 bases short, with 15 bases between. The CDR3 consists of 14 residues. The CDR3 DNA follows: TGCAGTGCCGAGACGTCAGGGTTCTACAATGAGCAGTTCTTC. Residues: CSAETSGFYNEQFF.

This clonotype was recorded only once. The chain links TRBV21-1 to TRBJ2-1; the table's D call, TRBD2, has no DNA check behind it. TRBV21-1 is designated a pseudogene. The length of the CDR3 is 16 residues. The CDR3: CASSKGGSGSKNEQFF. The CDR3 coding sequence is TGTGCCAGCAGCAAAGGGGGTAGCGGGAGTAAAAATGAGCAGTTCTTC.

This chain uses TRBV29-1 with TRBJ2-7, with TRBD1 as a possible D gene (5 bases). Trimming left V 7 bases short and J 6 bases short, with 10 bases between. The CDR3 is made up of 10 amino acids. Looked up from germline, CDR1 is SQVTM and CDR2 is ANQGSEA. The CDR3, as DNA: TGCAGCGCGACAGACGGCGAGCAGTACTTC. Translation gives CSATDGEQYF.

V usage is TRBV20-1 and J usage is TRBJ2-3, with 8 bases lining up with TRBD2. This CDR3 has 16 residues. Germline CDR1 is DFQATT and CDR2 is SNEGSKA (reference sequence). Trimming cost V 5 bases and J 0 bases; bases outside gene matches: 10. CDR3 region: CSAGRGAARSTDTQYF. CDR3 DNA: TGCAGTGCTGGGCGGGGGGCTGCTCGCAGCACAGATACGCAGTATTTT.

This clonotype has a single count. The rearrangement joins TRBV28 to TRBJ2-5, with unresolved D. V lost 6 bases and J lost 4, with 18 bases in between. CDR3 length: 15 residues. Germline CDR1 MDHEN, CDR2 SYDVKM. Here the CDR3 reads CASSQGEQFRETQYF. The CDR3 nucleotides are TGTGCCAGCAGCCAAGGAGAGCAGTTTCGAGAGACCCAGTACTTC.

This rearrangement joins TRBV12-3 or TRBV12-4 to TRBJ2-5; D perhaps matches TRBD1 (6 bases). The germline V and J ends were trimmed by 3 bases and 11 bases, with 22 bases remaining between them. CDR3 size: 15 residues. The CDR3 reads CASSFLAGANNEQYF. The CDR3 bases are TGTGCCAGCAGTTTTCTAGCAGGGGCGAACAATGAGCAGTACTTC.

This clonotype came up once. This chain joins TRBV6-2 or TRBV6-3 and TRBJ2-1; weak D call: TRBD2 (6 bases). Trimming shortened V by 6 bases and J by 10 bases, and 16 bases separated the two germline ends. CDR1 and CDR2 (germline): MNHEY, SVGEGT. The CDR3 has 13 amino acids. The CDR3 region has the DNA TGTGCCAGCAGCATATTTGCGGGGAGCGAGCAGTTCTTC. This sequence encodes CASSIFAGSEQFF.

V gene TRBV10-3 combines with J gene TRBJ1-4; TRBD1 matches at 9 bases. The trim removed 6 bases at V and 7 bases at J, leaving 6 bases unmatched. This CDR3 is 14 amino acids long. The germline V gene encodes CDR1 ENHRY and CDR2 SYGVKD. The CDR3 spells CAIRGTGRREKLFF. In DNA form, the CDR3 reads TGTGCCATCAGAGGGACAGGGCGGCGTGAAAAACTGTTTTTT.

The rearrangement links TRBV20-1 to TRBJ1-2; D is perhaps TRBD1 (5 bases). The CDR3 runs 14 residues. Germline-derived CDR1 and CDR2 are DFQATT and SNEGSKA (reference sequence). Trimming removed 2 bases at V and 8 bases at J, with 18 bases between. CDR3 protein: CSARRDGGSKGYTF. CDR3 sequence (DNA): TGCAGTGCTAGACGGGACGGGGGGTCTAAAGGCTACACCTTC.